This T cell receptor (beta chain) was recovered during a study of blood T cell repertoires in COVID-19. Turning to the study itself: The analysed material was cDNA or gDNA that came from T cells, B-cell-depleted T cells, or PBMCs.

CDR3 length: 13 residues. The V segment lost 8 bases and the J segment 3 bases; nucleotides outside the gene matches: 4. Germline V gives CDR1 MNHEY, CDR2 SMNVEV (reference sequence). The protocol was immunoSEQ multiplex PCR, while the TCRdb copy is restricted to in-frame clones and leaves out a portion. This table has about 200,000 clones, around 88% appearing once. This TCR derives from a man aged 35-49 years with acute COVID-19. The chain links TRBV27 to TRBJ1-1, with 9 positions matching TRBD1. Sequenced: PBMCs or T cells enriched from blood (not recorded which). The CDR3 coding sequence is TGTGCCAGCGGCCACAGGGGGCACACTGAAGCTTTCTTT. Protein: CASGHRGHTEAFF.